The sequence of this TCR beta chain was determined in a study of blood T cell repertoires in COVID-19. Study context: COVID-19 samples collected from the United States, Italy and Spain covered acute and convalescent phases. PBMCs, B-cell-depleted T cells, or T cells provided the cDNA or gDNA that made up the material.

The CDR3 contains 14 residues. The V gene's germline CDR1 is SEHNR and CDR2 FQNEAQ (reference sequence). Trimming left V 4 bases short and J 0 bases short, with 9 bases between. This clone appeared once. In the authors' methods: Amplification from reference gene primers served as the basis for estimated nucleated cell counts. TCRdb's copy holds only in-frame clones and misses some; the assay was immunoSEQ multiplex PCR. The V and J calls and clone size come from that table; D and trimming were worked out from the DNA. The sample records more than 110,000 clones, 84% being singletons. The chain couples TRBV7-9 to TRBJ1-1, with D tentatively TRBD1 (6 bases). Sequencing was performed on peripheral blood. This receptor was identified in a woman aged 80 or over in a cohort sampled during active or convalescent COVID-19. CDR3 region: CASSYQGMNTEAFF. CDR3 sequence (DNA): TGTGCCAGCAGCTATCAGGGGATGAACACTGAAGCTTTCTTT.